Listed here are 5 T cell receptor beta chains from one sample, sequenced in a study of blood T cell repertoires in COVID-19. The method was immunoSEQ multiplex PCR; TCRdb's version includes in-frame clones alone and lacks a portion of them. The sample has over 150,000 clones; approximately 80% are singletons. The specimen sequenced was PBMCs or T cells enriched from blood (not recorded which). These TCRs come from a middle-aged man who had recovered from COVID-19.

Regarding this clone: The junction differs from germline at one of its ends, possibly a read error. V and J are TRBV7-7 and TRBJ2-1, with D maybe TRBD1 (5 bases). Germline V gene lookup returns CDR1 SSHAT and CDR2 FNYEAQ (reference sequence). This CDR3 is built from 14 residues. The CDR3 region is CASSPTTAVNEQFF. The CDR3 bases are TGTGCTAGCAGCCCTACGACAGCTGTCAATGAGCAGTTCTTC.

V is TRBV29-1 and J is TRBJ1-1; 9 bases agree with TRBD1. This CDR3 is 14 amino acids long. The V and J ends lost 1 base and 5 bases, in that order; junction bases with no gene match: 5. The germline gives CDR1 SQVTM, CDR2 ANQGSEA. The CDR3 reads CSVEADRGLTEAFF. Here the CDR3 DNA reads TGCAGCGTTGAAGCGGACAGGGGATTAACTGAAGCTTTCTTT.

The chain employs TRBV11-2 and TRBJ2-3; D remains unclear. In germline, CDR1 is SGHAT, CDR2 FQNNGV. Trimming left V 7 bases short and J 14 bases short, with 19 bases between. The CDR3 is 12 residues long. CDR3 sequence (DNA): TGTGCCAGCAACTCTCGAGGCCGATACCGGTATTTT. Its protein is CASNSRGRYRYF. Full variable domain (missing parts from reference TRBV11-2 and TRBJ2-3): EAGVAQSPRYKIIEKRQSVAFWCNPISGHATLYWYQQILGQGPKLLIQFQNNGVVDDSQLPKDRFSAERLKGVDSTLKIQPAKLEDSAVYLCASNSRGRYRYFGPGTRLTVL.

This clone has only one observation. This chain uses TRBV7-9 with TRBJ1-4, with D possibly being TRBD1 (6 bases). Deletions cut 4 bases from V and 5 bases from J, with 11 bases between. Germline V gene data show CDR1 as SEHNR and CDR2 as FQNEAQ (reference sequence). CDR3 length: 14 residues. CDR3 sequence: CASSSRGENEKLFF. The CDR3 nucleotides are TGTGCCAGCAGCTCCAGGGGCGAAAATGAAAAACTGTTTTTT.

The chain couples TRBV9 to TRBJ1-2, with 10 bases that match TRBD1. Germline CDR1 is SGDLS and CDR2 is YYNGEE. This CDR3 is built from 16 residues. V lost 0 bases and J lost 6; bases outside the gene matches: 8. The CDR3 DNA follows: TGTGCCAGCAGCGTAGGGCCCTCGGACAGGGGGGATGGCTACACCTTC. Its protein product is CASSVGPSDRGDGYTF.